The 27 T cell receptor beta chains below were found in one sample sequenced in a study of blood T cell repertoires in COVID-19 (TCRdb year 2020). Library generation was performed with the immunoSEQ multiplex PCR assay. Here the immuneACCESS table is served through TCRdb, limited to in-frame sequences with V and J called. Missing clones are a known gap in these copies; in checked studies unresolved V genes cover under half, and the rest lacks a known reason. The sample table contains tens of thousands of clones; only one count was recorded for 65% to 90% of them. The ten largest clones add up to 2.5% to 3.5% of the sample. Sequencing was carried out using peripheral blood. Receptors were obtained from a man of 80 years or more with acute or convalescent COVID-19.

The rearrangement uses TRBV5-5 and TRBJ2-5, with D perhaps TRBD1 (6 bases). The CDR3 covers 15 residues. Germline-derived CDR1 and CDR2 are SGHKS and YYEKEE (reference sequence). V was shortened by 5 bases and J by 6 bases, with 20 bases between the two germline ends. The CDR3 bases are TGTGCCAGCAGTAATCACCAAACAGGGATAAAGACCCAGTACTTC. Its translation: CASSNHQTGIKTQYF.

This clone was detected once. The rearrangement links TRBV24-1 to TRBJ2-1, with D perhaps TRBD1 (5 bases). This CDR3 is built from 14 residues. CDR1 is KGHDR and CDR2 is SFDVKD in the germline V gene. The ends were cut back, 4 bases at V and 2 bases at J, with 8 bases in the middle. The CDR3 DNA is TGTGCCACCAGTGACAGGGCAACCTACAATGAGCAGTTCTTC. The encoded protein is CATSDRATYNEQFF.

This chain joins TRBV6-5 and TRBJ1-5; 7 nucleotides line up with TRBD1. This CDR3 has 13 amino acids. The trim removed 7 bases at V and 4 bases at J, leaving 4 bases unmatched. The germline V gene encodes CDR1 MNHEY and CDR2 SVGAGI. The CDR3 DNA reads as TGTGCCAGCAAGGGGGCCAATAATCAGCCCCAGCATTTT. This gives the protein CASKGANNQPQHF.

This clone was detected only a few times. The chain has TRBV10-3 and TRBJ2-1, with 7 bases aligning to TRBD1. Per the germline V gene, CDR1 is ENHRY and CDR2 is SYGVKD. Germline trimming cut 4 bases from V and 7 bases from J; bases unmatched to any gene: 4. There are 13 residues in the CDR3. CDR3 in amino acids: CAISATGENEQFF. Here the CDR3 DNA reads TGTGCCATCAGTGCCACAGGGGAAAATGAGCAGTTCTTC.

The rearrangement links TRBV6-6 to TRBJ2-5; 7 positions match TRBD1. Germline assignment: CDR1 MNHNY and CDR2 SVGAGI (reference sequence). The V segment lost 4 bases and the J segment 2 bases; nucleotides outside the gene matches: 7. The CDR3 consists of 15 residues. DNA for the CDR3: TGTGCCAGCAGTTTCTATGACAGGGCGCAAGAGACCCAGTACTTC. This sequence encodes CASSFYDRAQETQYF.

V gene TRBV27 combines with J gene TRBJ2-7; D remains ambiguous. V was clipped by 4 bases and J by 0 bases, with 10 bases between them. Germline-derived CDR1 and CDR2 are MNHEY and SMNVEV (reference sequence). This CDR3 has 14 residues. The CDR3 sequence: CASSSTFNSYEQYF. The CDR3 nucleotides are TGTGCCAGCAGTTCCACATTTAACTCCTACGAGCAGTACTTC.

This sequence joins TRBV24-1 and TRBJ1-2, with D unclear. Between the trimmed V and J ends, which lost 5 bases and 6 bases, there was a span of 21 bases. Germline CDR1 is KGHDR and CDR2 is SFDVKD. The CDR3 contains 16 residues. CDR3 sequence reads: CATSVPGLGGSDGYTF. CDR3 sequence (DNA): TGTGCCACCAGTGTACCGGGGTTGGGCGGCTCCGATGGCTACACCTTC.

The chain carries TRBV24-1 and TRBJ1-6; D gene unclear. The V end lost 3 bases, the J end lost 8 bases, and 13 bases lay between the germline ends. The CDR3 has 15 residues. In germline, CDR1 is KGHDR, CDR2 SFDVKD. The CDR3 DNA sequence: TGTGCCACCAGTGATGTAACACAGATAGATTCACCCCTCCACTTT. It translates to CATSDVTQIDSPLHF.

The chain couples TRBV10-3 to TRBJ2-5; a weak D match, TRBD2 (6 bases). This CDR3 is 13 amino acids long. V shed 0 bases and J shed 7 bases, with 9 bases lying between them. Germline V gene data show CDR1 as ENHRY and CDR2 as SYGVKD. Written as DNA, the CDR3 is TGTGCCATCAGTGAGTCAGGTAGCGGGACCCAGTACTTC. Translating it yields CAISESGSGTQYF.

The chain carries TRBV9 and TRBJ1-1; 9 bases map to TRBD1. This CDR3 contains 14 residues. CDR1 is SGDLS and CDR2 is YYNGEE in the germline V gene. With V trimmed by 4 bases and J by 4 bases, 5 bases remained unmatched. CDR3 sequence reads: CASSRDRATTEAFF. Here the CDR3 DNA reads TGTGCCAGCAGCCGGGACAGGGCGACCACTGAAGCTTTCTTT.

The rearrangement links TRBV28 to TRBJ1-4; D may be TRBD1 (5 bases). Between the trimmed V and J ends, which lost 3 bases and 12 bases, there was a span of 8 bases. This CDR3 spans 11 amino acids. CDR1 is MDHEN and CDR2 is SYDVKM in the germline V gene. The DNA of the CDR3 is TGTGCCAGCAGTTTGTGGGGGGAACTGTTTTTT. Translating gives CASSLWGELFF.

The gene calls are TRBV7-8 and TRBJ2-7, with 8 positions matching TRBD2. CDR1 SGHVS and CDR2 FQNEAQ come from the germline V gene. The CDR3 consists of 14 residues. Germline trimming cut 4 bases from V and 4 bases from J; bases unmatched to any gene: 6. The CDR3 spells CASSWSGTSYEQYF. In nucleotides, the CDR3 is TGTGCCAGCAGCTGGAGTGGGACTAGTTACGAGCAGTACTTC.

The rearrangement joins TRBV2 to TRBJ2-3; possibly TRBD1 for D (6 bases). Per germline, CDR1 SNHLY and CDR2 FYNNEI. Trimming shortened V by 5 bases and J by 5 bases, and 11 bases separated the two germline ends. CDR3 length equals 13 residues. In DNA form, the CDR3 reads TGTGCCAGCAGTCCCCAGGGGATAGATACGCAGTATTTT. Residues: CASSPQGIDTQYF.

The chain has TRBV20-1 and TRBJ2-5, with 8 bases lining up with TRBD2. Germline CDR1 reads DFQATT; CDR2 reads SNEGSKA (reference sequence). The CDR3 runs to 11 residues. The CDR3 reads CGGLEGETQYF. For the CDR3, the DNA is TGCGGGGGACTAGAGGGAGAGACCCAGTACTTC.

This sequence joins TRBV15 and TRBJ2-7; 9 nucleotides match TRBD1. The V segment lost 1 base and the J segment 3 bases; nucleotides outside the gene matches: 4. In germline, CDR1 is LNHNV, CDR2 YYDKDF (reference sequence). This CDR3 has 15 residues. Here the CDR3 reads CATSRATGGLYEQYF. The DNA of the CDR3 is TGTGCCACCAGCAGAGCAACAGGGGGCCTCTACGAGCAGTACTTC.

The chain uses TRBV4-1 and TRBJ2-3; 8 bases align to TRBD2. The CDR3 is 17 residues long. Germline values: CDR1 MGHRA, CDR2 YSYEKL. The junction had 10 bases not matched to a gene; V was cut back by 1 base and J by 4 bases. CDR3 sequence reads: CASSQVGTRGTADTQYF. DNA for the CDR3: TGCGCCAGCAGCCAAGTTGGGACTAGGGGGACGGCAGATACGCAGTATTTT.

The chain carries TRBV30 and TRBJ1-2, with D possibly matching TRBD1 (6 bases). CDR3 length: 15 amino acids. Germline lookup yields CDR1 GTSNPN and CDR2 SVGIG (reference sequence). Trimming removed 4 bases at V and 1 base at J, with 16 bases between. CDR3 sequence reads: CAWTLPGASNYGYTF. CDR3 in DNA: TGTGCCTGGACTTTACCAGGGGCGAGTAACTATGGCTACACCTTC. The whole variable domain, filled in from reference TRBV30 and TRBJ1-2, reads SQTIHQWPATLVQPVGSPLSLECTVEGTSNPNLYWYRQAAGRGLQLLFYSVGIGQISSEVPQNLSASRPQDRQFILSSKKLLLSDSGFYLCAWTLPGASNYGYTFGSGTRLTVV.

The rearrangement uses TRBV19 and TRBJ1-6; 10 positions match TRBD1. There are 15 residues in the CDR3. The junction had 9 bases not matched to a gene; V was cut back by 7 bases and J by 9 bases. The germline CDR1 and CDR2 sequences are LNHDA and SQIVND (reference sequence). The CDR3 DNA follows: TGTGCCAGTAACCGTGGCGGACAGGGGGTTTCACCCCTCCACTTT. This encodes CASNRGGQGVSPLHF.

As regards this clone: The same CDR3 is also encoded by other DNA sequences in this sample. The V call is TRBV5-1, the J call TRBJ2-1; TRBD1 matches at 8 bases. The CDR3 has 15 amino acids. After removal of 1 base from V and 0 bases from J, the junction contained 0 bases not matched to a gene. Germline V gives CDR1 SGHRS, CDR2 YFSETQ. CDR3 region: CASSLQGASYNEQFF. The CDR3 DNA sequence: TGCGCCAGCAGCTTGCAGGGGGCCTCCTACAATGAGCAGTTCTTC.

The rearrangement uses TRBV27 and TRBJ2-1, with 8 nucleotides matching TRBD2. This CDR3 has 12 amino acids. J lost 9 bases, V lost 8 bases, and 6 bases had no gene match. Germline values: CDR1 MNHEY, CDR2 SMNVEV (reference sequence). The CDR3 sequence is CASGAGVREQFF. CDR3 nucleotides: TGTGCCAGCGGAGCGGGAGTTCGTGAGCAGTTCTTC.

This sequence joins TRBV5-6 and TRBJ1-1, with TRBD1 as a possible D gene (6 bases). With 2 bases removed from V and 3 bases from J, the gap between germline ends came to 14 bases. Germline V gives CDR1 SGHDT, CDR2 YYEEEE. This CDR3 spans 15 amino acids. The CDR3 here is CASSFTGTTHTEAFF. CDR3 coding DNA: TGTGCCAGCAGCTTCACCGGGACAACTCACACTGAAGCTTTCTTT.

The rearrangement links TRBV20-1 to TRBJ2-7, with D possibly being TRBD2 (6 bases). Trimming stripped 3 bases from V and 3 bases from J, with 18 bases between. CDR1 and CDR2 from the germline V gene are DFQATT and SNEGSKA (reference sequence). CDR3 size: 15 residues. The CDR3 here is CSASFPGAFSYEQYF. The CDR3 bases are TGCAGTGCTAGTTTTCCGGGAGCCTTTAGCTACGAGCAGTACTTC.

The rearrangement joins TRBV19 to TRBJ1-1, with 8 bases aligning to TRBD1. The CDR3 loop spans 15 amino acids. The trim removed 5 bases at V and 6 bases at J, leaving 11 bases unmatched. Germline assignment: CDR1 LNHDA and CDR2 SQIVND (reference sequence). The CDR3 loop reads CASSVRGQGYSEAFF. Written as DNA, the CDR3 is TGTGCCAGTAGTGTTCGAGGACAGGGTTACTCTGAAGCTTTCTTT.

The chain links TRBV6-5 to TRBJ1-1; 10 bases map to TRBD1. CDR3 size: 14 residues. The V gene's germline CDR1 is MNHEY and CDR2 SVGAGI. Trimming removed 5 bases from V and 3 bases from J; junction bases left unmatched: 3. Here the CDR3 reads CASSRTGGDTEAFF. The CDR3 coding sequence is TGTGCCAGCAGTCGGACAGGGGGGGACACTGAAGCTTTCTTT.

The chain uses TRBV9 and TRBJ1-1; tentatively, D is TRBD1 (6 bases). The CDR3 has 15 amino acids. The V end lost 3 bases, the J end lost 1 base, and 13 bases lay between the germline ends. CDR1 is SGDLS, CDR2 YYNGEE, per germline. As DNA, the CDR3 is TGTGCCAGCAGCGCTAGTTCGACAGGGAACACTGAAGCTTTCTTT. Protein: CASSASSTGNTEAFF.

The rearrangement links TRBV3-1 (or the pseudogene TRBV3-2) to TRBJ1-2; TRBD1 aligns across 7 bases. The CDR3 has 16 residues. Germline V gene lookup returns CDR1 LGHDT and CDR2 YNNKEL (reference sequence). Trimming cost V 1 base and J 4 bases; bases outside gene matches: 9. CDR3 protein: CASSQGPGTAFYGYTF. The CDR3 coding sequence is TGTGCCAGCAGCCAAGGCCCCGGGACAGCCTTCTATGGCTACACCTTC.

This clone appeared once. This CDR3 reads CASSLRTGDGYTF. The CDR3, as DNA: TGTGCCAGCAGCTTAAGGACAGGGGATGGCTACACCTTC. The chain employs TRBV7-2 and TRBJ1-2; TRBD1 aligns across 9 bases. From germline, CDR1 is SGHTA and CDR2 FQGNSA. This CDR3 is built from 13 residues. V trimming: 2 bases; J trimming: 6 bases; junction bases outside the gene matches: 1.